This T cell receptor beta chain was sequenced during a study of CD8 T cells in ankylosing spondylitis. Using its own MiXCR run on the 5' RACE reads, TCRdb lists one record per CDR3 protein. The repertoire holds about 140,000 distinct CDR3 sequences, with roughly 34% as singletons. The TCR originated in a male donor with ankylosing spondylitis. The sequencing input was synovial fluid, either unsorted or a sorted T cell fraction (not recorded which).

CDR3 in DNA: TGTGCCAGCAGCTCGGGACTAGCGGGATTCCCTAGCACAGATACGCAGTATTTT. The encoded protein is CASSSGLAGFPSTDTQYF. This sequence joins TRBV11-1 and TRBJ2-3; 13 nucleotides agree with TRBD2. Germline V CDR1 and CDR2: SGHAT, FQDESV (reference sequence). This CDR3 is 18 amino acids long. V lost 4 bases and J lost 0; bases outside the gene matches: 7.